These 32 T cell receptor beta chains were sequenced from one sample in a study of blood T cell repertoires in COVID-19. The data were produced by immunoSEQ multiplex PCR, yet TCRdb's version contains in-frame clones alone and is incomplete. In the table there are about 210,000 clones, approximately 78% of which are singletons. The sample comprised peripheral blood. These receptor sequences come from a woman in her forties with acute or convalescent COVID-19.

This CDR3 is CASSLSPQGIGVTEAFF. In DNA, the CDR3 is TGTGCCAGCAGCTTATCACCTCAGGGGATAGGTGTCACTGAAGCTTTCTTT. The J gene is TRBJ1-1, the V gene TRBV7-8; D is perhaps TRBD1 (6 bases). Deletions cut 2 bases from V and 4 bases from J, with 20 bases between. In germline, CDR1 is SGHVS, CDR2 FQNEAQ. The CDR3 covers 17 residues.

Many counts were recorded for this clone. This chain connects TRBV27 to TRBJ2-1; the D gene is possibly TRBD1 (5 bases). Trimming stripped 2 bases from V and 10 bases from J, with 15 bases between. Germline loops: CDR1 MNHEY, CDR2 SMNVEV (reference sequence). The CDR3 sequence is 14 residues long. CDR3 loop: CASSLGAGILEQFF. The CDR3 coding sequence is TGTGCCAGCAGTTTAGGGGCTGGGATACTGGAGCAGTTCTTC.

The chain employs TRBV20-1 and TRBJ1-1; TRBD1 matches 7 bases. With 7 bases clipped from V and 4 bases from J, the junction kept 3 bases outside the gene matches. The CDR3 is made up of 11 amino acids. Looked up from germline, CDR1 is DFQATT and CDR2 is SNEGSKA (reference sequence). For the CDR3, the DNA is TGCAGTGGGCAGGGGGTCACTGAAGCTTTCTTT. It codes for CSGQGVTEAFF.

V and J are TRBV19 and TRBJ2-5; 9 bases align to TRBD2. The trim removed 5 bases at V and 4 bases at J, leaving 17 bases unmatched. CDR3 length: 18 amino acids. The V gene's germline CDR1 is LNHDA and CDR2 SQIVND (reference sequence). The DNA for the CDR3 is TGTGCCAGTAGTCCCAAGACTAGCGGAAAAGGGTCCCCAGAGACCCAGTACTTC. Protein product: CASSPKTSGKGSPETQYF. Using reference TRBV19 and TRBJ2-5 for the parts outside the CDR3, the full variable domain is DGGITQSPKYLFRKEGQNVTLSCEQNLNHDAMYWYRQDPGQGLRLIYYSQIVNDFQKGDIAEGYSVSREKKESFPLTVTSAQKNPTAFYLCASSPKTSGKGSPETQYFGPGTRLLVL.

This clone has a single count. The gene calls are TRBV20-1 and TRBJ1-1; a possible D gene is TRBD1 (5 bases). Germline V gene sequence: CDR1 DFQATT, CDR2 SNEGSKA (reference sequence). The CDR3 spans 14 residues. Trimming left V 3 bases short and J 0 bases short, with 11 bases between. DNA of the CDR3: TGCAGTGCTAGTACCAGGGTTATGAACACTGAAGCTTTCTTT. It is translated as CSASTRVMNTEAFF.

CDR3 sequence reads: CARSPSQVGGYNEQFF. The CDR3 region has the DNA TGTGCCAGAAGCCCTTCCCAGGTAGGGGGCTACAATGAGCAGTTCTTC. This sequence joins TRBV5-3 and TRBJ2-1; a possible D gene is TRBD1 (6 bases). TRBV5-3 is recorded as an ORF, its role being uncertain. The CDR3 is 16 residues long. V was trimmed by 4 bases and J by 3 bases, leaving 17 bases between them.

This sequence joins TRBV7-8 and TRBJ2-1; D is ambiguous. V was pared by 5 bases and J by 0 bases, with 14 bases between. CDR1 SGHVS and CDR2 FQNEAQ come from the germline V gene. The CDR3 runs 16 residues. The CDR3 loop reads CASSPRGVSSYNEQFF. The CDR3 nucleotides read TGTGCCAGCAGCCCCCGAGGCGTGAGCTCCTACAATGAGCAGTTCTTC.

The rearrangement joins TRBV30 to TRBJ1-5; no clear D. Germline V gene sequence: CDR1 GTSNPN, CDR2 SVGIG (reference sequence). The CDR3 has 13 amino acids. Trimming left V 0 bases short and J 6 bases short, with 9 bases between. The CDR3 DNA is TGTGCCTGGAGTGTAGGTAGCCTTCAGCCCCAGCATTTT. It encodes CAWSVGSLQPQHF.

CDR3 DNA sequence: TGTGCCACCCGACCGGGACAGGGGGCGAGGGATGGCTACACCTTC. This translates into CATRPGQGARDGYTF. The genes are TRBV21-1 and TRBJ1-2; no check of the table's D call, TRBD1, against the DNA was made. TRBV21-1 is a listed pseudogene. This CDR3 region has 15 residues.

This clone is a singleton in its sample. CDR3 amino acids: CSASSGGRSADTQYF. The CDR3 DNA follows: TGCAGTGCTAGTAGTGGCGGGAGGTCCGCAGATACGCAGTATTTT. The J gene is TRBJ2-3, the V gene TRBV20-1; 8 nucleotides align to TRBD2. This CDR3 has 15 amino acids. Germline values: CDR1 DFQATT, CDR2 SNEGSKA (reference sequence). V was clipped by 3 bases and J by 4 bases; unmatched bases: 9.

This sequence joins TRBV7-3 and TRBJ2-3, with TRBD1 as a possible D gene (6 bases). The V gene's germline CDR1 is SGHTA and CDR2 FQGTGA. V was shortened by 0 bases and J by 7 bases, with 8 bases between the two germline ends. The CDR3 runs 13 residues. The CDR3 loop reads CASSLTDRYTQYF. CDR3 in DNA: TGTGCCAGCAGCTTAACGGACAGATATACGCAGTATTTT.

The chain recombines TRBV24-1 with TRBJ2-5; 8 bases are shared with TRBD1. After removal of 6 bases from V and 5 bases from J, the junction contained 7 bases not matched to a gene. Germline loops: CDR1 KGHDR, CDR2 SFDVKD. The CDR3 spans 14 residues. This chain's CDR3 is CATSRTGTGETQYF. The CDR3 DNA reads TGTGCCACCAGTCGGACAGGGACGGGGGAGACCCAGTACTTC.

The chain combines TRBV6-5 with TRBJ1-4, with a weak D call TRBD1 (6 bases). Germline assignment: CDR1 MNHEY and CDR2 SVGAGI. V was cut by 7 bases and J by 7 bases, with 19 bases left in between. This CDR3 contains 15 residues. The CDR3 reads CASKRDRILTEKLFF. In DNA, the CDR3 is TGTGCCAGCAAACGAGACAGGATATTAACTGAAAAACTGTTTTTT.

This clone was detected a few times. V is TRBV30 and J is TRBJ1-5; D is unclear. CDR1 and CDR2 from the germline V gene are GTSNPN and SVGIG (reference sequence). This CDR3 has 17 residues. Trimming took off 0 bases at V and 1 base at J, with 16 bases between the two ends. This chain's CDR3 is CAWSVALSGESNQPQHF. CDR3 coding DNA: TGTGCCTGGAGTGTAGCCTTGAGCGGAGAGAGCAATCAGCCCCAGCATTTT.

The rearrangement joins TRBV7-9 to TRBJ2-1; a possible D gene is TRBD2 (5 bases). Germline-derived CDR1 and CDR2 are SEHNR and FQNEAQ (reference sequence). This CDR3 region has 13 residues. The germline V and J ends were trimmed by 3 bases and 9 bases, with 12 bases remaining between them. The CDR3 here is CASSLGSGVEQFF. DNA of the CDR3: TGTGCCAGCAGCTTGGGCTCCGGGGTTGAGCAGTTCTTC.

This clone appeared a single time. V is TRBV4-1 and J is TRBJ2-3; TRBD2 aligns across 11 bases. The CDR3 extends over 15 amino acids. Germline loops: CDR1 MGHRA, CDR2 YSYEKL. Germline trimming cut 4 bases from V and 8 bases from J; bases unmatched to any gene: 8. The CDR3 coding sequence is TGCGCCAGCAGCCTGGGACTAGCGGCAGAGCGTACGCAGTATTTT. Translation gives CASSLGLAAERTQYF.

The rearrangement joins TRBV18 to TRBJ2-3; 10 bases line up with TRBD1. The germline gives CDR1 KGHSH, CDR2 LQKENI. Trimming removed 2 bases from V and 10 bases from J; junction bases left unmatched: 0. The CDR3 covers 12 residues. CDR3 protein: CASSPGTGAQYF. The CDR3 DNA sequence: TGTGCCAGCTCACCAGGGACAGGGGCGCAGTATTTT.

The V and J genes are TRBV7-9 and TRBJ1-3; TRBD1 matches 7 bases. This CDR3 is built from 14 residues. In germline, CDR1 is SEHNR, CDR2 FQNEAQ (reference sequence). V lost 4 bases and J lost 4; bases outside the gene matches: 4. The DNA for the CDR3 is TGTGCCAGCAGCTCCGGGGACAGAGGAAACACCATATATTTT. It translates to CASSSGDRGNTIYF.

CDR3 sequence reads: CASSRPGALAGGLDTQYF. The CDR3 bases are TGTGCCAGCAGCCGACCCGGGGCGCTAGCGGGAGGACTAGATACGCAGTATTTT. The chain has TRBV7-9 and TRBJ2-3; 11 nucleotides align to TRBD2. The CDR3 has 18 residues. The germline gives CDR1 SEHNR, CDR2 FQNEAQ (reference sequence). V trimming: 5 bases; J trimming: 5 bases; junction bases outside the gene matches: 15.

This rearrangement joins TRBV10-3 to TRBJ2-1; 8 bases are a match to TRBD2. The germline gives CDR1 ENHRY, CDR2 SYGVKD. V lost 10 bases and J lost 2; bases outside the gene matches: 10. There are 15 residues in the CDR3. CDR3 loop: CATTPGGGPYNEQFF. DNA for the CDR3: TGTGCCACAACCCCCGGCGGGGGGCCCTACAATGAGCAGTTCTTC.

There are a few counts of this clone. The chain employs TRBV9 and TRBJ1-2, with 7 positions matching TRBD1. Germline values: CDR1 SGDLS, CDR2 YYNGEE. Germline trimming cut 4 bases from V and 4 bases from J; bases unmatched to any gene: 13. This CDR3 region has 16 residues. The CDR3 here is CASSPEDRLGIYGYTF. The CDR3 region has the DNA TGTGCCAGCAGCCCCGAGGACAGGCTAGGTATCTATGGCTACACCTTC.

This clone was picked up a small number of times. CDR3 sequence (DNA): TGTGCCAGCAGCCGAACTGACAGGGGGCGTGAGCAGTTCTTC. Amino acid sequence: CASSRTDRGREQFF. The genes are TRBV14 and TRBJ2-1; TRBD1 agrees at 10 bases. In germline, CDR1 is SGHDN, CDR2 FVKESK. V shed 4 bases and J 9 bases; nucleotides not matched to a gene: 6. The CDR3 sequence is 14 residues long.

The gene calls are TRBV10-3 and TRBJ2-7, with a tentative D call TRBD2 (5 bases). CDR1 and CDR2 from the germline V gene are ENHRY and SYGVKD. The CDR3 spans 14 residues. V was cut by 1 base and J by 5 bases, with 12 bases left in between. This chain's CDR3 is CAISEYPGMDEQYF. The CDR3 nucleotides read TGTGCCATCAGTGAGTACCCGGGGATGGACGAGCAGTACTTC.

The chain is built from TRBV19 and TRBJ1-1; maybe TRBD1 (5 bases). V was pared by 5 bases and J by 8 bases, with 15 bases between. Germline-derived CDR1 and CDR2 are LNHDA and SQIVND (reference sequence). The CDR3 length is 13 residues. The CDR3 DNA reads as TGTGCCAGTAGTTTTTTGGACACCAAAGAAGCTTTCTTT. Its translation: CASSFLDTKEAFF.

The chain combines TRBV6-5 with TRBJ1-2, with a tentative D call TRBD1 (6 bases). Germline loops: CDR1 MNHEY, CDR2 SVGAGI. CDR3 length: 15 residues. Between the trimmed V and J ends, which lost 4 bases and 0 bases, there was a span of 12 bases. In DNA form, the CDR3 reads TGTGCCAGCAGTTTAAGGACAGAAGCTAACTATGGCTACACCTTC. Amino acid sequence: CASSLRTEANYGYTF.

The V and J genes are TRBV3-1 (or the pseudogene TRBV3-2) and TRBJ1-1, with D unresolved. Trimming pared 0 bases from V and 3 bases from J, leaving 11 bases between. CDR1 and CDR2 from the germline V gene are LGHDT and YNNKEL (reference sequence). There are 15 residues in the CDR3. The CDR3, as DNA: TGTGCCAGCAGCCAAGATGAGGGATTGGACACTGAAGCTTTCTTT. Translating it yields CASSQDEGLDTEAFF.

The chain couples TRBV3-1 (or the pseudogene TRBV3-2) to TRBJ1-6; 9 bases are a match to TRBD1. V lost 1 base, J lost 8 bases, and 3 bases stayed unmatched. The CDR3 is made up of 15 amino acids. From germline, CDR1 is LGHDT and CDR2 YNNKEL (reference sequence). CDR3 nucleotide sequence: TGTGCCAGCAGCCAAGGGGGACAGGGCTATTCACCCCTCCACTTT. Translated: CASSQGGQGYSPLHF.

This sequence joins TRBV6-6 and TRBJ2-1, with D perhaps matching TRBD2 (6 bases). Trimming stripped 5 bases from V and 6 bases from J, with 32 bases between. The CDR3 runs 20 residues. Germline V lookup: CDR1 MNHNY, CDR2 SVGAGI (reference sequence). The CDR3 spells CASSLRSGTSNSEGRNEQFF. CDR3 DNA sequence: TGTGCCAGCAGTCTTCGTAGCGGAACCTCGAATTCAGAGGGGCGCAATGAGCAGTTCTTC.

The chain couples TRBV27 to TRBJ2-7, with D maybe TRBD1 (5 bases). Trimming took off 5 bases at V and 4 bases at J, with 15 bases between the two ends. Germline values: CDR1 MNHEY, CDR2 SMNVEV (reference sequence). The CDR3 totals 14 residues. The CDR3 region has the DNA TGTGCCAGCAGTACCCAGGGTCCTCGGTACGAGCAGTACTTC. Residues: CASSTQGPRYEQYF.

This clone was counted once. V usage is TRBV7-3 and J usage is TRBJ1-1; TRBD1 matches 7 bases. The CDR3 contains 13 residues. V shed 5 bases, J shed 4 bases, and the junction held 4 bases outside the gene matches. In germline, CDR1 is SGHTA, CDR2 FQGTGA. The CDR3 nucleotides are TGTGCCAGCAGCATACAGGGGTCCACTGAAGCTTTCTTT. Translation gives CASSIQGSTEAFF. The complete variable domain, with remaining parts taken from reference TRBV7-3 and TRBJ1-1, reads GAGVSQTPSNKVTEKGKYVELRCDPISGHTALYWYRQSLGQGPEFLIYFQGTGAADDSGLPNDRFFAVRPEGSVSTLKIQRTERGDSAVYLCASSIQGSTEAFFGQGTRLTVV.

This sequence joins TRBV10-3 and TRBJ1-1, with 8 bases matching TRBD1. This CDR3 spans 13 amino acids. Per germline, CDR1 ENHRY and CDR2 SYGVKD. V was clipped by 9 bases and J by 2 bases; unmatched bases: 5. DNA of the CDR3: TGTGCCATTAACAGGGGGGGAAACACTGAAGCTTTCTTT. This codes for CAINRGGNTEAFF.

This rearrangement joins TRBV14 to TRBJ2-1; maybe TRBD2 (6 bases). The V and J ends lost 2 bases and 1 base respectively, with 12 bases between them. This CDR3 is built from 16 residues. Per germline, CDR1 SGHDN and CDR2 FVKESK. The chain's CDR3 is CASSQRAGFSYNEQFF. Written as DNA, the CDR3 is TGTGCCAGCAGCCAAAGGGCGGGGTTTTCCTACAATGAGCAGTTCTTC. Complete variable domain (other parts from reference TRBV14 and TRBJ2-1): EAGVTQFPSHSVIEKGQTVTLRCDPISGHDNLYWYRRVMGKEIKFLLHFVKESKQDESGMPNNRFLAERTGGTYSTLKVQPAELEDSGVYFCASSQRAGFSYNEQFFGPGTRLTVL.